The sequence of this T cell receptor (beta chain) was determined in a study of a mutant IDH1 vaccine in newly diagnosed glioma. About the study: Beforehand, treatment had been radiotherapy, temozolomide, or both; the majority received both. Findings and limits, study-wide: Whatever changes occurred in top peripheral T cell clonotypes seemed unrelated to pseudoprogression.

As for time point: week 11, during vaccination. Mutant IDH1 20-mer peptide, at 300 ug, made up each vaccine dose, with topical imiquimod. CDR3 length: 14 amino acids. Trimming took off 4 bases at V and 5 bases at J, with 13 bases between the two ends. Germline values: CDR1 SGHDT, CDR2 YYEEEE. The data were produced by immunoSEQ multiplex PCR, yet TCRdb's version contains in-frame clones alone and is incomplete. The sample lists roughly 62,000 clones, around 91% occurring once. This clone was found a few times. What it binds is not known. The chain couples TRBV5-6 to TRBJ2-1; D remains ambiguous. The TCR was taken from a middle-aged man with glioma. Here the sequenced sample was PBMCs, taken from a glioma patient whose treatment included an IDH1 peptide vaccine. CDR3 protein: CASSPPASDNEQFF. CDR3 DNA sequence: TGTGCCAGCAGCCCCCCGGCCAGCGACAATGAGCAGTTCTTC.